A selection of T cell receptor beta chains follows, all from one sample in a study of T-cell memory formation after mild COVID-19. TCRdb ran MiXCR on the 5' RACE reads and lists one entry per CDR3 protein. The sample shows 350,000 to 450,000 distinct CDR3 sequences, about 24% of them seen only once. Material: PBMCs or a T cell subset sorted from them (not recorded which). Receptor source: an adult woman who had mild COVID-19 (a few samples of this study predate the infection). Cell type and time point are not known. CDR3s include the opening cysteine and the closing phenylalanine or tryptophan. D genes are given only for firm matches. Only part of the rows carry a size: once, few, many, or a class if the clone is expanded.

CASSLPRGLDTQYF,TGTGCCAGCAGCTTGCCCAGGGGTTTAGATACGCAGTATTTT,TRBV7-9,-,TRBJ2-3,-
CASSPLGSGNQPQHF,TGTGCCAGCAGCCCCCTGGGATCGGGCAATCAGCCCCAGCATTTT,TRBV2,many,TRBJ1-5,-
CASSERGQGAETQYF,TGTGCCAGCAGTGAAAGGGGACAGGGTGCGGAGACCCAGTACTTC,TRBV2,few,TRBJ2-5,TRBD1
CSARAGKIYEQYF,TGCAGTGCTAGAGCAGGGAAGATCTACGAGCAGTACTTC,TRBV20-1,-,TRBJ2-7,-
CASRHRQGAGEKLFF,TGTGCCAGCAGACACCGACAGGGCGCAGGTGAAAAACTGTTTTTT,TRBV12-3/TRBV12-4,few,TRBJ1-4,TRBD1
CASSQEAVPAGELFF,TGTGCCAGCAGCCAAGAAGCCGTTCCGGCCGGGGAGCTGTTTTTT,TRBV3-1,many,TRBJ2-2,-
CASSSRESTEAFF,TGTGCCAGCAGCTCGCGGGAGAGTACTGAAGCTTTCTTT,TRBV7-3,-,TRBJ1-1,-
CASSRGGTGASSGNTIYF,TGTGCCAGCAGCCGAGGGGGGACAGGGGCCTCCTCTGGAAACACCATATATTTT,TRBV7-6,few,TRBJ1-3,TRBD1
CSARDPRLLGGGELFF,TGCAGTGCTAGAGATCCGAGACTCCTCGGAGGCGGGGAGCTGTTTTTT,TRBV20-1,-,TRBJ2-2,-
CSARGRVSNTDTQYF,TGCAGTGCTAGGGGCAGGGTGTCTAACACAGATACGCAGTATTTT,TRBV20-1,-,TRBJ2-3,-
CASSLDSMNTGELFF,TGTGCCAGCAGCTTAGATTCTATGAACACCGGGGAGCTGTTTTTT,TRBV11-1,few,TRBJ2-2,-
CSARDSAGTAYGKLFF,TGCAGTGCTAGAGATAGCGCCGGGACGGCATATGGAAAACTGTTTTTT,TRBV20-1,few,TRBJ1-4,-
CASTVAVGSYEQYF,TGTGCCAGCACTGTCGCCGTCGGGTCCTACGAGCAGTACTTC,TRBV28,-,TRBJ2-7,-
CASSLSGRDRSYNEQFF,TGCGCCAGCAGCCTCTCGGGGAGGGACAGGAGCTACAATGAGCAGTTCTTC,TRBV4-1,-,TRBJ2-1,-